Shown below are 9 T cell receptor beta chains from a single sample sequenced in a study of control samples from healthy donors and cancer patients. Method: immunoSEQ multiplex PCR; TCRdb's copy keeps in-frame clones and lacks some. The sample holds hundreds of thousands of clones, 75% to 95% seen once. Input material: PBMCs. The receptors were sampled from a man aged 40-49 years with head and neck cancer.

CDR3 protein: CASSQGTSDLDEQYF. The CDR3 coding sequence is TGTGCCAGCAGCCAGGGGACTAGCGATTTAGACGAGCAGTACTTC. The V and J genes are TRBV14 and TRBJ2-7, with 10 bases aligning to TRBD2. The V and J ends lost 3 bases and 5 bases, in that order; junction bases with no gene match: 7. Germline values: CDR1 SGHDN, CDR2 FVKESK. This CDR3 has 15 amino acids.

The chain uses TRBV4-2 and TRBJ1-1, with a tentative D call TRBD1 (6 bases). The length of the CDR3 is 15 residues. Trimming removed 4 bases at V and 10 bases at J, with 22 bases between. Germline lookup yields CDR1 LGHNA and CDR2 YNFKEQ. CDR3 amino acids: CASSPLDGGAFRAFF. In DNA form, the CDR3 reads TGTGCCAGCAGCCCACTTGACGGGGGGGCATTCCGAGCTTTCTTT.

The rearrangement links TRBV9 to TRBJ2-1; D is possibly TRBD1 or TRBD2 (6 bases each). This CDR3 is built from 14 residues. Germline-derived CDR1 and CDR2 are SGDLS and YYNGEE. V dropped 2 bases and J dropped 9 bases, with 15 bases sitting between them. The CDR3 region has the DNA TGTGCCAGCAGCGTTGGGGGGCAGGGGACTGAGCAGTTCTTC. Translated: CASSVGGQGTEQFF.

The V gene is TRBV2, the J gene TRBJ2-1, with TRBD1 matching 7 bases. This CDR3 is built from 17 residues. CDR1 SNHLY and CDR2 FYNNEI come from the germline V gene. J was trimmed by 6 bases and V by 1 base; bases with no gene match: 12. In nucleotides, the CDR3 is TGTGCCAGCAGTGAAGAGCCCTGGGACAGCATCATCAATGAGCAGTTCTTC. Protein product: CASSEEPWDSIINEQFF.

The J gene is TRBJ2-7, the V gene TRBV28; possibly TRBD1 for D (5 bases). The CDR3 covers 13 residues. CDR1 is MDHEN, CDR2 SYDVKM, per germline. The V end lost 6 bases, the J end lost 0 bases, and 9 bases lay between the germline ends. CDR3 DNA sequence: TGTGCCAGCAGCTTGACAGTCTCCTACGAGCAGTACTTC. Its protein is CASSLTVSYEQYF.

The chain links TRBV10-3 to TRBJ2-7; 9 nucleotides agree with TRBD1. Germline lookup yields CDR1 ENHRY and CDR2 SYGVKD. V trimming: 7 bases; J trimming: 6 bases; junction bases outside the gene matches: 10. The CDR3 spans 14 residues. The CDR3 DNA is TGTGCCATCACTCAGACAGGGGGGTCTGGCGAGCAGTACTTC. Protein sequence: CAITQTGGSGEQYF.

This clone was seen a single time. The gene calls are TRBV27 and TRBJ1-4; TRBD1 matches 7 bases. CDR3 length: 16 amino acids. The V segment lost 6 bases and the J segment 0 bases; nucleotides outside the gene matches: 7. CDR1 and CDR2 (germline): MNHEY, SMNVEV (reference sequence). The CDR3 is CASRMTGFATNEKLFF. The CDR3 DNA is TGTGCCAGCAGGATGACAGGGTTCGCAACTAATGAAAAACTGTTTTTT.

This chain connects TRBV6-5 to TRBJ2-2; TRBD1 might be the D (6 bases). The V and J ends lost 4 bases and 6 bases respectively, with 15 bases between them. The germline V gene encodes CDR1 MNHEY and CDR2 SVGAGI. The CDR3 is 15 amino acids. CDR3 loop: CASSWVGARSGELFF. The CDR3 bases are TGTGCCAGCAGTTGGGTGGGGGCGCGCTCCGGGGAGCTGTTTTTT.

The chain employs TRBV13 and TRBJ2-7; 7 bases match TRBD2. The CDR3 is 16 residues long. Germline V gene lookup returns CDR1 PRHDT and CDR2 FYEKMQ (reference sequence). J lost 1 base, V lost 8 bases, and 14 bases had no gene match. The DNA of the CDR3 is TGTGCCAGCTCGCTTGGGAGGGCAGGGATATCCTACGAGCAGTACTTC. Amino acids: CASSLGRAGISYEQYF.